A single sample is the source of the 3 T cell receptor beta chains below, sequenced in a study of blood T cell repertoires in COVID-19. Produced via immunoSEQ multiplex PCR; TCRdb's table is partial and in-frame only. The sample carries 150,000 to 200,000 clones, just over 90% recorded once. Sequenced sample: peripheral blood. The source is a man between 18 and 35 years old with acute or convalescent COVID-19.

The chain couples TRBV2 to TRBJ2-1; 8 bases are a match to TRBD1. Germline V gene sequence: CDR1 SNHLY, CDR2 FYNNEI. The CDR3 sequence is 15 residues long. J lost 2 bases, V lost 5 bases, and 5 bases had no gene match. CDR3 bases: TGTGCCAGCAGTAACAGGGGGTCAACCTACAATGAGCAGTTCTTC. Amino acid sequence: CASSNRGSTYNEQFF.

This chain uses TRBV5-5 with TRBJ1-1, with D hard to call. Germline CDR1 SGHKS, CDR2 YYEKEE (reference sequence). CDR3 length: 13 amino acids. Trimming left V 3 bases short and J 0 bases short, with 6 bases between. CDR3 DNA sequence: TGTGCCAGCAGCTGGGCCATGAACACTGAAGCTTTCTTT. Its protein is CASSWAMNTEAFF.

The count of this clone is one. V usage is TRBV18 and J usage is TRBJ2-2; 9 bases agree with TRBD1. The V gene end was trimmed by 2 bases and the J gene end by 2 bases; junction bases not matched to a gene: 0. CDR1 and CDR2 (germline): KGHSH, LQKENI. This CDR3 has 15 amino acids. CDR3 residues: CASSPTGGNTGELFF. The CDR3 bases are TGTGCCAGCTCACCAACAGGGGGCAACACCGGGGAGCTGTTTTTT. Complete variable domain (other parts from reference TRBV18 and TRBJ2-2): NAGVMQNPRHLVRRRGQEARLRCSPMKGHSHVYWYRQLPEEGLKFMVYLQKENIIDESGMPKERFSAEFPKEGPSILRIQQVVRGDSAAYFCASSPTGGNTGELFFGEGSRLTVL.